The 32 T cell receptor beta chains given below trace back to one sample, sequenced in a study of blood T cell repertoires in COVID-19. The assay was immunoSEQ multiplex PCR, and TCRdb's table has in-frame clones only and misses some. The sample gives 150,000 to 200,000 clones, about 88% of which show up once; about 4.4% is in the top ten. The specimen sequenced was peripheral blood. These receptors originate from a human donor in a cohort sampled during active COVID-19.

The chain recombines TRBV7-2 with TRBJ1-1, with D unresolved. The germline V gene encodes CDR1 SGHTA and CDR2 FQGNSA. Trimming pared 5 bases from V and 1 base from J, leaving 8 bases between. The CDR3 spans 13 residues. CDR3 residues: CASSTQENTEAFF. The CDR3 DNA sequence: TGTGCCAGCAGCACACAAGAGAACACTGAAGCTTTCTTT.

CDR3 loop: CASSPEGVWNQPQHF. Written as DNA, the CDR3 is TGTGCCAGCAGCCCCGAGGGGGTGTGGAATCAGCCCCAGCATTTT. This chain uses TRBV9 with TRBJ1-5; D perhaps matches TRBD1 (6 bases). With 4 bases removed from V and 4 bases from J, the gap between germline ends came to 15 bases. Germline V gene data show CDR1 as SGDLS and CDR2 as YYNGEE. The length of the CDR3 is 15 residues.

V usage is TRBV7-9 and J usage is TRBJ1-4; D possibly corresponds to TRBD1 (6 bases). CDR1 is SEHNR and CDR2 is FQNEAQ in the germline V gene (reference sequence). Trimming took off 0 bases at V and 2 bases at J, with 13 bases between the two ends. This CDR3 region has 17 residues. DNA of the CDR3: TGTGCCAGCAGCTTAGCGCCCGGGGGGCGGACTAATGAAAAACTGTTTTTT. Protein sequence: CASSLAPGGRTNEKLFF.

V gene TRBV15 combines with J gene TRBJ2-5, with no clear D. Germline-derived CDR1 and CDR2 are LNHNV and YYDKDF (reference sequence). V lost 8 bases and J lost 5, with 9 bases in between. This CDR3 is built from 11 residues. The CDR3 protein is CATRLGETQYF. CDR3 in DNA: TGTGCCACCCGACTTGGGGAGACCCAGTACTTC. The entire variable domain, with the rest obtained from reference TRBV15 and TRBJ2-5, is as follows: DAMVIQNPRYQVTQFGKPVTLSCSQTLNHNVMYWYQQKSSQAPKLLFHYYDKDFNNEADTPDNFQSRRPNTSFCFLDIRSPGLGDTAMYLCATRLGETQYFGPGTRLLVL.

V and J are TRBV25-1 and TRBJ2-3, with 11 positions matching TRBD2. Trimming at V came to 4 bases and at J to 2 bases, leaving 5 bases not matched to a gene. The CDR3 runs 16 residues. Germline CDR1 is MGHDK and CDR2 is SYGVNS. In DNA, the CDR3 is TGTGCCAGCAGTGCCCGACTAGCGGGGTACACAGATACGCAGTATTTT. Its translation is CASSARLAGYTDTQYF.

The CDR3 loop is CASSYLRGGVDGELFF. The CDR3 bases are TGTGCCAGCAGTTACCTACGGGGGGGCGTTGACGGGGAGCTGTTTTTT. The chain is built from TRBV6-2 or TRBV6-3 and TRBJ2-2; 8 bases are shared with TRBD2. With V trimmed by 2 bases and J by 7 bases, 9 bases remained unmatched. CDR3 length: 16 residues. CDR1 and CDR2 from the germline V gene are MNHEY and SVGEGT.

The chain recombines TRBV4-2 with TRBJ2-3; tentatively, D is TRBD2 (6 bases). V was pared by 1 base and J by 0 bases, with 11 bases between. The CDR3 totals 16 residues. CDR1 LGHNA and CDR2 YNFKEQ come from the germline V gene. The CDR3, as DNA: TGTGCCAGCAGCCAAGGGAGGGCTTCTAGCACAGATACGCAGTATTTT. Translated, it gives CASSQGRASSTDTQYF.

The genes are TRBV30 and TRBJ2-3, with TRBD2 matching over 8 bases. Germline-derived CDR1 and CDR2 are GTSNPN and SVGIG (reference sequence). CDR3 length equals 18 residues. Losses at the gene ends were 5 bases for V and 1 base for J; bases not matched to a gene: 17. The CDR3 region has the DNA TGTGCCTGGTTTGGGCGGGGGGACCGACCTACCCGCACAGATACGCAGTATTTT. Its translation is CAWFGRGDRPTRTDTQYF.

The chain carries TRBV4-1 and TRBJ1-2; TRBD1 agrees at 9 bases. There are 14 residues in the CDR3. CDR1 is MGHRA and CDR2 is YSYEKL in the germline V gene. Trimming at V came to 3 bases and at J to 8 bases, leaving 7 bases not matched to a gene. The CDR3 DNA is TGCGCCAGCAGCCATCCCAACAGGGGGCGCGGCTACACCTTC. This translates into CASSHPNRGRGYTF.

The V call is TRBV19, the J call TRBJ1-6; tentative D call: TRBD1 (5 bases). The germline gives CDR1 LNHDA, CDR2 SQIVND (reference sequence). The CDR3 runs to 15 residues. V dropped 4 bases and J dropped 0 bases, with 7 bases sitting between them. The CDR3 coding sequence is TGTGCCAGTAGTAGGGGGGGCTCCTATAATTCACCCCTCCACTTT. Protein sequence: CASSRGGSYNSPLHF.

V gene TRBV9 combines with J gene TRBJ2-3; possible D gene TRBD1, 6 bases. V shed 4 bases and J shed 0 bases, with 27 bases lying between them. This CDR3 contains 20 residues. Germline-derived CDR1 and CDR2 are SGDLS and YYNGEE. Here the CDR3 DNA reads TGTGCCAGCAGCCCTCAACCTCCCTTGGGGGCGTTTTTTAGCACAGATACGCAGTATTTT. Translating it yields CASSPQPPLGAFFSTDTQYF.

The genes are TRBV30 and TRBJ1-2; 12 nucleotides agree with TRBD1. V lost 0 bases, J lost 6 bases, and 2 bases stayed unmatched. The CDR3 is 14 amino acids. Germline V lookup: CDR1 GTSNPN, CDR2 SVGIG (reference sequence). CDR3 bases: TGTGCCTGGAGTGTAGGGACAGGGGGCGATGGCTACACCTTC. It yields the protein CAWSVGTGGDGYTF.

This clone was counted a few times. The chain recombines TRBV5-8 with TRBJ1-5; D possibly corresponds to TRBD1 (6 bases). V lost 4 bases and J 1 base, leaving 12 bases between the germline ends. Germline-derived CDR1 and CDR2 are SGHTS and YDEGEE. This CDR3 is built from 15 residues. CDR3 region: CASSTDGQSNQPQHF. The CDR3 nucleotides read TGTGCCAGCAGCACGGACGGACAGAGCAATCAGCCCCAGCATTTT.

The chain combines TRBV7-9 with TRBJ2-3, with a possible D match to TRBD2 (5 bases). V lost 6 bases, J lost 6 bases, and 19 bases lay in between. CDR1 SEHNR and CDR2 FQNEAQ come from the germline V gene (reference sequence). The length of the CDR3 is 15 residues. The CDR3 is CASSHQLDPLDTQYF. In nucleotides, the CDR3 is TGTGCCAGCAGTCATCAACTAGATCCGCTGGATACGCAGTATTTT.

The chain joins TRBV30 to TRBJ2-5; TRBD1 agrees at 7 bases. CDR1 GTSNPN and CDR2 SVGIG come from the germline V gene (reference sequence). With 1 base clipped from V and 3 bases from J, the junction kept 5 bases outside the gene matches. The CDR3 extends over 14 amino acids. The CDR3 bases are TGTGCCTGGAGTGCCGTGACAGGGAAAGAGACCCAGTACTTC. This translates into CAWSAVTGKETQYF.

The chain is built from TRBV10-3 and TRBJ1-2; perhaps TRBD1 as D (6 bases). The ends were cut back, 6 bases at V and 6 bases at J, with 11 bases in the middle. Germline V gene data show CDR1 as ENHRY and CDR2 as SYGVKD. CDR3 length: 12 amino acids. For the CDR3, the DNA is TGTGCCATCAGCCTACAGGGTGATGGCTACACCTTC. Its translation is CAISLQGDGYTF.

The CDR3 spells CASSVAWGGTEAFF. The CDR3 DNA reads as TGTGCCAGCAGCGTAGCTTGGGGGGGCACTGAAGCTTTCTTT. The chain uses TRBV9 and TRBJ1-1; weak D call: TRBD1 (5 bases). Trimming cost V 0 bases and J 4 bases, with 10 bases left between them. The germline V gene has CDR1 SGDLS and CDR2 YYNGEE. This CDR3 spans 14 amino acids. The full variable domain, its missing parts supplied by reference TRBV9 and TRBJ1-1, is DSGVTQTPKHLITATGQRVTLRCSPRSGDLSVYWYQQSLDQGLQFLIQYYNGEERAKGNILERFSAQQFPDLHSELNLSSLELGDSALYFCASSVAWGGTEAFFGQGTRLTVV.

CDR3 DNA: TGTGCCAGCAGTTGGGAGACGGGAGGGGGAAATGAGCAGTTCTTC. Translation gives CASSWETGGGNEQFF. This chain links TRBV27 with TRBJ2-1, with TRBD2 matching 8 bases. CDR3 length: 15 amino acids. V was clipped by 4 bases and J by 7 bases; unmatched bases: 9. Per the germline V gene, CDR1 is MNHEY and CDR2 is SMNVEV (reference sequence).

The chain joins TRBV5-1 to TRBJ1-1; D is perhaps TRBD1 (6 bases). Trimming pared 3 bases from V and 0 bases from J, leaving 12 bases between. The V gene's germline CDR1 is SGHRS and CDR2 YFSETQ. The CDR3 sequence is 15 residues long. CDR3 region: CASSYGQNLNTEAFF. In nucleotides, the CDR3 is TGCGCCAGCAGCTACGGACAGAACTTGAACACTGAAGCTTTCTTT.

The V and J genes are TRBV5-1 and TRBJ2-1, with 9 bases identical to TRBD1. Germline CDR1 is SGHRS and CDR2 is YFSETQ. The CDR3 has 13 amino acids. Unmatched junction bases numbered 2, after V lost 7 bases and J lost 3 bases. CDR3 sequence: CASGTGIYNEQFF. CDR3 sequence (DNA): TGCGCCAGCGGGACAGGGATCTACAATGAGCAGTTCTTC.

This clone occurred once. J is TRBJ2-1 and V is TRBV7-2; D remains unclear. The germline gives CDR1 SGHTA, CDR2 FQGNSA. V lost 5 bases to trimming and J lost 8 bases, with 7 bases between them. The CDR3 contains 11 residues. The CDR3 spells CASSPLDEQFF. The CDR3, as DNA: TGTGCCAGCAGCCCCCTAGATGAGCAGTTCTTC.

The chain combines TRBV30 with TRBJ2-3; TRBD2 agrees at 7 bases. The junction had 6 bases not matched to a gene; V was cut back by 4 bases and J by 2 bases. The CDR3 has 14 residues. The germline V gene has CDR1 GTSNPN and CDR2 SVGIG (reference sequence). DNA for the CDR3: TGTGCCTGGAATCGAGCGGGATCCACAGATACGCAGTATTTT. Its protein is CAWNRAGSTDTQYF.

The rearrangement links TRBV7-2 to TRBJ1-5; D is undetermined. The CDR3 has 14 amino acids. Trimming took off 0 bases at V and 5 bases at J, with 8 bases between the two ends. The germline CDR1 and CDR2 sequences are SGHTA and FQGNSA. The CDR3 region is CASSLALRDQPQHF. The CDR3 coding sequence is TGTGCCAGCAGCTTAGCTCTTCGTGATCAGCCCCAGCATTTT.

The chain carries TRBV4-1 and TRBJ2-1; the match to TRBD2 covers 12 bases. Germline V gene sequence: CDR1 MGHRA, CDR2 YSYEKL. The CDR3 has 16 amino acids. The junction had 7 bases not matched to a gene; V was cut back by 4 bases and J by 6 bases. As DNA, the CDR3 is TGCGCCAGCAGCCTCTTGACTAGCGGGAGTGGCAATGAGCAGTTCTTC. Translation: CASSLLTSGSGNEQFF.

The chain has TRBV24-1 and TRBJ2-2; 13 nucleotides match TRBD2. This CDR3 is built from 18 residues. Germline assignment: CDR1 KGHDR and CDR2 SFDVKD. V was clipped by 6 bases and J by 3 bases; unmatched bases: 9. In DNA form, the CDR3 reads TGTGCCACCAGTAAGACTAGCGGGAGGATCCTGGACACCGGGGAGCTGTTTTTT. Its translation: CATSKTSGRILDTGELFF.

DNA of the CDR3: TGCGCCAGCAGCTTGGCAACAGCTACCTACGAGCAGTACTTC. As protein: CASSLATATYEQYF. This chain joins TRBV5-1 and TRBJ2-7; no firm D call. The CDR3 contains 14 residues. V was shortened by 0 bases and J by 2 bases, with 9 bases between the two germline ends. Germline CDR1 reads SGHRS; CDR2 reads YFSETQ.

This chain links TRBV4-3 with TRBJ1-2; D is unclear. Germline loops: CDR1 LGHNA, CDR2 YSLEER. This CDR3 has 14 residues. Trimming pared 2 bases from V and 6 bases from J, leaving 13 bases between. In DNA, the CDR3 is TGCGCCAGCAGCCAAACAAAGTCCGCTGATGGCTACACCTTC. Translating gives CASSQTKSADGYTF.

CDR3 region: CAWAADRFTEAFF. For the CDR3, the DNA is TGTGCCTGGGCGGCGGACAGGTTCACTGAAGCTTTCTTT. The chain uses TRBV30 and TRBJ1-1, with 7 bases identical to TRBD1. The CDR3 consists of 13 residues. The germline V gene has CDR1 GTSNPN and CDR2 SVGIG (reference sequence). V lost 5 bases and J lost 4; bases outside the gene matches: 7.

The chain is built from TRBV5-6 and TRBJ2-1; 12 bases fit TRBD2. Unmatched junction bases numbered 2, after V lost 0 bases and J lost 4 bases. The CDR3 runs to 16 residues. In germline, CDR1 is SGHDT, CDR2 YYEEEE. CDR3 residues: CASSLASGGVYNEQFF. The CDR3 DNA reads as TGTGCCAGCAGCTTGGCTAGCGGGGGGGTTTACAATGAGCAGTTCTTC. Full variable domain (missing parts from reference TRBV5-6 and TRBJ2-1): DAGVTQSPTHLIKTRGQQVTLRCSPKSGHDTVSWYQQALGQGPQFIFQYYEEEERQRGNFPDRFSGHQFPNYSSELNVNALLLGDSALYLCASSLASGGVYNEQFFGPGTRLTVL.

The chain joins TRBV12-5 to TRBJ1-6, with 8 bases matching TRBD1. The CDR3 extends over 14 amino acids. Germline loops: CDR1 LGHNT, CDR2 FRNRAP. The V and J ends lost 6 bases and 9 bases, in that order; junction bases with no gene match: 7. The CDR3 loop reads CASGPDRGGSPLHF. DNA of the CDR3: TGTGCTAGTGGCCCAGACAGGGGAGGTTCACCCCTCCACTTT.

V usage is TRBV7-6 and J usage is TRBJ2-1, with TRBD2 matching 10 bases. V lost 4 bases and J lost 0; bases outside the gene matches: 3. This CDR3 region has 16 residues. CDR1 and CDR2 from the germline V gene are SGHVS and FNYEAQ. CDR3 in DNA: TGTGCCAGCAGCTCACTAGCGGGACCCTCCTACAATGAGCAGTTCTTC. Its protein is CASSSLAGPSYNEQFF.

This chain joins TRBV27 and TRBJ2-5; 7 bases line up with TRBD2. J lost 4 bases, V lost 3 bases, and 2 bases had no gene match. There are 13 residues in the CDR3. CDR1 is MNHEY and CDR2 is SMNVEV in the germline V gene (reference sequence). The CDR3 protein is CASSFPGGETQYF. CDR3 DNA sequence: TGTGCCAGCAGTTTTCCGGGGGGAGAGACCCAGTACTTC.